Below are 2 T cell receptor beta chains sequenced from a single sample in a study of beta chain features in type 1 diabetes (dated by TCRdb to between 2018 and 2020). Library preparation used the immunoSEQ multiplex PCR assay. The entire isolated RNA was reverse transcribed using the High Capacity cDNA Reverse Transcription Kit, and thus expressed TCRB transcripts were sequenced. The immuneACCESS repertoire file appears here via TCRdb, limited to in-frame rearrangements. These files lack a portion of the clones; in checked studies, under half of the deficit traces to unresolved V genes, and the cause of the others is not known. The sample records under 20,000 clones, about 70% of which are singletons. Jointly, the top ten make up 2% to 2.5% of the sample. What the study reported, not specific to this receptor: Type 1 diabetes patients showed a moderate but significant shortening of TCRB CDR3 length in all four CD4+ subsets.

The antigens of these receptors remain unknown. Sequencing was carried out using Tregs from blood. The sample's cell subset or site label is to be understood as: regulatory CD4+ T cells. The receptor source for this set is a man in his thirties or forties with type 1 diabetes.

The rearrangement joins TRBV2 to TRBJ1-1; 10 bases are a match to TRBD1. The CDR3 has 14 residues. After removal of 5 bases from V and 5 bases from J, the junction contained 5 bases not matched to a gene. CDR1 is SNHLY and CDR2 is FYNNEI in the germline V gene. In nucleotides, the CDR3 is TGTGCCAGCAGTACGGGACAGGGGAGGACTGAAGCTTTCTTT. The encoded protein is CASSTGQGRTEAFF.

The chain links TRBV5-1 to TRBJ1-2, with 10 bases identical to TRBD1. Germline V CDR1 and CDR2: SGHRS, YFSETQ. The CDR3 consists of 16 residues. J was trimmed by 7 bases and V by 4 bases; bases with no gene match: 13. CDR3 nucleotides: TGCGCCAGCAGCAATGCCCCCGGGACAGGGGTTTTTGGCTACACCTTC. Translating it yields CASSNAPGTGVFGYTF.